This T cell receptor (beta chain) was identified during a study of shared T cell receptors in the human thymus. The germline V gene encodes CDR1 SGHTA and CDR2 FQGNSA. Trimming cost V 4 bases and J 1 base; bases outside gene matches: 9. The CDR3 loop spans 16 amino acids. Here immunoSEQ multiplex PCR was the method, and the copy in TCRdb shows in-frame clones only, minus some. The sample includes hundreds of thousands of clones, around 87% of them seen just once. These data were also filed under a second study, of human thymus T cells.

This chain links TRBV7-2 with TRBJ2-7; 8 bases map to TRBD1. The clonotype originates from a boy under two years old with a congenital heart defect. The sample consisted of thymocytes. The CDR3 DNA reads TGTGCCAGCAGCTCCCCACGACAGGGGAGATCCTACGAGCAGTACTTC. Residues: CASSSPRQGRSYEQYF. The complete variable domain, with remaining parts taken from reference TRBV7-2 and TRBJ2-7, reads GAGVSQSPSNKVTEKGKDVELRCDPISGHTALYWYRQSLGQGLEFLIYFQGNSAPDKSGLPSDRFSAERTGGSVSTLTIQRTQQEDSAVYLCASSSPRQGRSYEQYFGPGTRLTVT.